This TCR beta chain is from a study of T cell repertoires in ileal Crohn's disease. Study observations and caveats: Every patient over 26.8% clonality showed endoscopic recurrence. Compared with non-smokers, active smokers at surgery showed more clonal expansions. Compared with CD4 T cells, sorted CD8 cells carried more expanded clones.

The repertoire was sequenced with immunoSEQ multiplex PCR; TCRdb's copy has only in-frame clones and lacks some. The sample gives fewer than 4,500 clones, about 86% of which show up once; more than 6.5% is in the top ten. For this clone: The antigen remains unidentified.

Trimming shortened V by 1 base and J by 3 bases, and 13 bases separated the two germline ends. This CDR3 contains 15 residues. CDR1 is SGHVS, CDR2 FQNEAQ, per germline. Patients were adults with ileal or ileocolonic Crohn's disease needing resection. The sequence was collected from an adult with Crohn's disease. The sample consisted of ileal tissue. The chain combines TRBV7-8 with TRBJ2-7, with a tentative D call TRBD2 (5 bases). CDR3 in amino acids: CASSLVGSGNYEQYF. The CDR3 nucleotides read TGTGCCAGCAGCTTAGTTGGTTCCGGGAACTACGAGCAGTACTTC.